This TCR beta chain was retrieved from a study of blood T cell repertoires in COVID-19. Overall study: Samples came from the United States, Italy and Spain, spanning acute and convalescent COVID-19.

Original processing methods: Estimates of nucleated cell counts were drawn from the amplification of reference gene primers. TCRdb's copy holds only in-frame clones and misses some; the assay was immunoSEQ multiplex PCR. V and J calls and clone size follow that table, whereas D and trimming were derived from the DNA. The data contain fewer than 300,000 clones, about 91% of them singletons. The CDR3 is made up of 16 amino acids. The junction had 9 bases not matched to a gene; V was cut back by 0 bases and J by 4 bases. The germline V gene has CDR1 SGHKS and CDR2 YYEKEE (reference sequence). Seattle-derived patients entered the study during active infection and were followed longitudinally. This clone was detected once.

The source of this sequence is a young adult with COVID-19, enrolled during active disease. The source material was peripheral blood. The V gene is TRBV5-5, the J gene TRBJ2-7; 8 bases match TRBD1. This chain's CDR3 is CASSLVTGGGLYEQYF. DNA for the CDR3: TGTGCCAGCAGCTTGGTAACAGGGGGAGGTTTGTACGAGCAGTACTTC.